Given below is one TCR beta chain in context. The antigen is unknown. TCRdb re-derived calls from the 5' RACE reads in MiXCR, one entry per CDR3 protein. The table has about 160,000 distinct CDR3 sequences, around 18% seen once; the top ten hold approximately 7.8%. The source of the sample is a study of CD8 T cells in ankylosing spondylitis. The study's findings and limits: There was a TCR beta motif, made of fewer than 10 highly homologous variants, that appeared characteristic of ankylosing spondylitis blood.

The CDR3 has 14 residues. Trimming took 3 bases from V and 3 from J, leaving 11 bases between them. Germline V lookup: CDR1 MDHEN, CDR2 SYDVKM. V usage is TRBV28 and J usage is TRBJ1-2; D call uncertain. Sequenced sample: blood, either unsorted or a sorted T cell fraction (not recorded which). This clonotype originated in a male donor with ankylosing spondylitis or in good health (not recorded which). In nucleotides, the CDR3 is TGTGCCAGCAGTTTCGGCAGTTTGGACTATGGCTACACCTTC. Protein sequence: CASSFGSLDYGYTF.